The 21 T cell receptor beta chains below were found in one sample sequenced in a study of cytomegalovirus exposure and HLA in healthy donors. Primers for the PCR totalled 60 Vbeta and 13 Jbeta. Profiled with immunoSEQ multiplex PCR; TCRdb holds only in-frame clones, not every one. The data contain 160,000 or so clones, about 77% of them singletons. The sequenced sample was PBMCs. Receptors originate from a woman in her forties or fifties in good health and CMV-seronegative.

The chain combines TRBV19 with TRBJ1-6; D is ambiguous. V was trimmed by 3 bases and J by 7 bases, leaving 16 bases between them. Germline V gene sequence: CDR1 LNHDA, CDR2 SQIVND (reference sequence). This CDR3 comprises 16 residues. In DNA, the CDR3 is TGTGCCAGTAGTATTTGGAGGGTAGGAGTCAATTCACCCCTCCACTTT. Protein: CASSIWRVGVNSPLHF. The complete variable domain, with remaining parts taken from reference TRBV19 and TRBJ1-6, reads DGGITQSPKYLFRKEGQNVTLSCEQNLNHDAMYWYRQDPGQGLRLIYYSQIVNDFQKGDIAEGYSVSREKKESFPLTVTSAQKNPTAFYLCASSIWRVGVNSPLHFGNGTRLTVT.

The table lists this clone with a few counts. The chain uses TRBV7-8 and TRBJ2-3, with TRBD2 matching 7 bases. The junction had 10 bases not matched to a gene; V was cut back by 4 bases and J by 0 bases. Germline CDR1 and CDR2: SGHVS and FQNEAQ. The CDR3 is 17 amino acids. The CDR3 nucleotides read TGTGCCAGCAGCTCCTGGGAAGCGGGAACGAGCACAGATACGCAGTATTTT. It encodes CASSSWEAGTSTDTQYF.

CDR3 nucleotides: TGTGCCAGCAGTGGTCAAGGGAGTGGACAGGGGATCTATGGCTACACCTTC. The encoded protein is CASSGQGSGQGIYGYTF. The rearrangement joins TRBV2 to TRBJ1-2, with 9 bases identical to TRBD1. V was pared by 4 bases and J by 4 bases, with 13 bases of the junction left unmatched. CDR1 and CDR2 from the germline V gene are SNHLY and FYNNEI. There are 17 residues in the CDR3.

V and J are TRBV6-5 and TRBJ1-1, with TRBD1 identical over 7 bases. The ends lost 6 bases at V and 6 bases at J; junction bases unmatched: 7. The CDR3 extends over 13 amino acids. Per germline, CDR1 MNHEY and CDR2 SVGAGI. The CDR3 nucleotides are TGTGCCAGCAGAGAGACAGGGATCCCTGAAGCTTTCTTT. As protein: CASRETGIPEAFF.

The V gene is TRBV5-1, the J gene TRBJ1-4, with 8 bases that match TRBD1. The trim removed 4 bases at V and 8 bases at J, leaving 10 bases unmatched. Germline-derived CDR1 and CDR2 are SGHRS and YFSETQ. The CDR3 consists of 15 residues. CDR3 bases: TGCGCCAGCAGCACGGCAGGGGGCCGGGGCGAAAAACTGTTTTTT. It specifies CASSTAGGRGEKLFF.

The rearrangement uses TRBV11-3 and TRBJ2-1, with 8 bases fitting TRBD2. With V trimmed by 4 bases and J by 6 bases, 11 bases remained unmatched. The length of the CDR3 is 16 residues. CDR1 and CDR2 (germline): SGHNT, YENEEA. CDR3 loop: CASSSRTKTSANEQFF. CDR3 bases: TGTGCCAGCAGCTCACGGACCAAGACTAGCGCCAATGAGCAGTTCTTC.

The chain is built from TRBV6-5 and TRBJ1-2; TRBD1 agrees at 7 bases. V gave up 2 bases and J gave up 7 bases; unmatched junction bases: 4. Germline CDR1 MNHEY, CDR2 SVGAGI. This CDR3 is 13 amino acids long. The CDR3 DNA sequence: TGTGCCAGCAGTTACATTGAGGGGGCTGGCTACACCTTC. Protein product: CASSYIEGAGYTF.

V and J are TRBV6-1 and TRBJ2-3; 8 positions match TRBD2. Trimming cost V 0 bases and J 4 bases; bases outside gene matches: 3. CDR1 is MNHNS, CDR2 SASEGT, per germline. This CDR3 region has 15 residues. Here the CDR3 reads CASSEAAGGPDTQYF. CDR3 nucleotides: TGTGCCAGCAGTGAAGCGGCGGGGGGCCCAGATACGCAGTATTTT.

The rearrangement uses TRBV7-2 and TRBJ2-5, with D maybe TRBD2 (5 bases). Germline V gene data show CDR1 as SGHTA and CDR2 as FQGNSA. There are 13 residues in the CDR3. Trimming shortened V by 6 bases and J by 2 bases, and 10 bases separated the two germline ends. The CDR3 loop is CASSRGQQETQYF. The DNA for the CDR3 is TGTGCCAGCAGTCGCGGGCAGCAAGAGACCCAGTACTTC.

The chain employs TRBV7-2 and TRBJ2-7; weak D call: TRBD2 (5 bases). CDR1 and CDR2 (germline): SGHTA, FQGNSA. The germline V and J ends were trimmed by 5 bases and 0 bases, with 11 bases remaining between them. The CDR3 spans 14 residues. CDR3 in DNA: TGTGCCAGCAGCCCCCAGCGGAGCTCCTACGAGCAGTACTTC. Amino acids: CASSPQRSSYEQYF.

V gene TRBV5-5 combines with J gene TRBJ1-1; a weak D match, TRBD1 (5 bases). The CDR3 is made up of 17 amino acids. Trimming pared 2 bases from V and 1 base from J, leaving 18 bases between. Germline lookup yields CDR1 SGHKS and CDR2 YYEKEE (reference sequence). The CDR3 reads CASSFAGLAGANTEAFF. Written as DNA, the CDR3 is TGTGCCAGCAGCTTCGCGGGGTTGGCCGGGGCGAACACTGAAGCTTTCTTT. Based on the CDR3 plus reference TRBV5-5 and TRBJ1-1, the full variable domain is DAGVTQSPTHLIKTRGQQVTLRCSPISGHKSVSWYQQVLGQGPQFIFQYYEKEERGRGNFPDRFSARQFPNYSSELNVNALLLGDSALYLCASSFAGLAGANTEAFFGQGTRLTVV.

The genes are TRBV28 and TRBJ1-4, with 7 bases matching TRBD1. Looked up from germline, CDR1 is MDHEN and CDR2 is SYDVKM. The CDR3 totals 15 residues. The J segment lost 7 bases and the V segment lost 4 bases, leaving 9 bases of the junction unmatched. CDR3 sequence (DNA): TGTGCCAGCAGTTCCTACAGGGGTTTAGGTGAAAAACTGTTTTTT. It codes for CASSSYRGLGEKLFF. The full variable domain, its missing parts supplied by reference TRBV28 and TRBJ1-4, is DVKVTQSSRYLVKRTGEKVFLECVQDMDHENMFWYRQDPGLGLRLIYFSYDVKMKEKGDIPEGYSVSREKKERFSLILESASTNQTSMYLCASSSYRGLGEKLFFGSGTQLSVL.

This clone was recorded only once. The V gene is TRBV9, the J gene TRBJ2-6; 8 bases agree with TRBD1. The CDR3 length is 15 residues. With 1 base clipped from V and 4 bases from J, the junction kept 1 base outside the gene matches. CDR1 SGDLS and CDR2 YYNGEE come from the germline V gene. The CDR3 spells CASSVQGAGANVLTF. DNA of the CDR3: TGTGCCAGCAGCGTACAGGGGGCGGGGGCCAACGTCCTGACTTTC.

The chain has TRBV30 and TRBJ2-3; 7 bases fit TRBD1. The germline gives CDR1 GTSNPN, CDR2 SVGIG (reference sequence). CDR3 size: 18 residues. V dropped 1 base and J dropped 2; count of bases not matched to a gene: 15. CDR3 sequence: CAWSGSGRDREYTDTQYF. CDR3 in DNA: TGTGCCTGGAGTGGGTCTGGACGGGACAGAGAATACACAGATACGCAGTATTTT.

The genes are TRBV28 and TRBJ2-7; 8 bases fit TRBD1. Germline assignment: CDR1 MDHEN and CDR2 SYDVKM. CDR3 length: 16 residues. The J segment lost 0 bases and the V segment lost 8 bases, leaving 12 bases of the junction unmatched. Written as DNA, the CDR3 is TGTGCCAGCCAGGGGTGGGGACAGGCAACCTCCTACGAGCAGTACTTC. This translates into CASQGWGQATSYEQYF.

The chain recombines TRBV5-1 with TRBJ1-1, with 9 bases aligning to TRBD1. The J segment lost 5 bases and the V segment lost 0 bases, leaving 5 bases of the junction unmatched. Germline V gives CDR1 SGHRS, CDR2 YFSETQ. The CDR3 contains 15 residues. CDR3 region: CASSLEQGAVTEAFF. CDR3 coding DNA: TGCGCCAGCAGCTTGGAACAGGGGGCCGTAACTGAAGCTTTCTTT.

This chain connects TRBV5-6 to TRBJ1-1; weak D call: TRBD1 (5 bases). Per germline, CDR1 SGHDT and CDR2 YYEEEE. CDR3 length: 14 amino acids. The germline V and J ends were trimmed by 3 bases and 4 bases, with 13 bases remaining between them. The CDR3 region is CASSSDQGLTEAFF. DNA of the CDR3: TGTGCCAGCAGCTCGGATCAGGGTCTCACTGAAGCTTTCTTT.

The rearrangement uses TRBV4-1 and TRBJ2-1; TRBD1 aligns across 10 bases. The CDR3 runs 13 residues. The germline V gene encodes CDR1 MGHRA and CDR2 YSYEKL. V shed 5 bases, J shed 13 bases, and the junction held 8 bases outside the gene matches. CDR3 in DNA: TGCGCCAGCAGCTCATCCTGGGACAGGGGACAGTTCTTC. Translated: CASSSSWDRGQFF.

The CDR3 nucleotides are TGTGCCAGTAGTTCGAGGGATACGCAGTATTTT. Translation gives CASSSRDTQYF. V is TRBV19 and J is TRBJ2-3; unclear D gene. The germline CDR1 and CDR2 sequences are LNHDA and SQIVND (reference sequence). The V end lost 5 bases, the J end lost 6 bases, and 6 bases lay between the germline ends. The CDR3 extends over 11 amino acids.

The CDR3 coding sequence is TGCGCCAGCAGCCCCGCCGGGACTGCGTATGGCTACACCTTC. Protein: CASSPAGTAYGYTF. The rearrangement uses TRBV5-1 and TRBJ1-2, with D tentatively TRBD1 (5 bases). The CDR3 spans 14 residues. The V end lost 4 bases, the J end lost 5 bases, and 15 bases lay between the germline ends. CDR1 and CDR2 from the germline V gene are SGHRS and YFSETQ.

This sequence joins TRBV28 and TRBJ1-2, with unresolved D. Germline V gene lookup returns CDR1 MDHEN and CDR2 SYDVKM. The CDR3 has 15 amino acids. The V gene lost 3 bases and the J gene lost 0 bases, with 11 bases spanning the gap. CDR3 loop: CASSFSQIANYGYTF. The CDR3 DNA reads TGTGCCAGCAGTTTCTCACAGATAGCTAACTATGGCTACACCTTC.